These 28 T cell receptor beta chains originate from one sample sequenced in a study of shared clonotypes between healthy human individuals. Produced via immunoSEQ multiplex PCR; TCRdb's table is partial and in-frame only. The sample has about 770,000 clones; 72% are singletons. Sequencing input: memory CD4+ T cells sorted from blood. As for subset: CD45RA-negative fraction. The receptors derive from a woman in her 30s in good health.

The V gene is TRBV27, the J gene TRBJ2-3; D may correspond to TRBD1 or TRBD2 (5 bases each). Germline V gives CDR1 MNHEY, CDR2 SMNVEV (reference sequence). V was clipped by 3 bases and J by 5 bases, with 18 bases between them. CDR3 length: 16 residues. CDR3 nucleotides: TGTGCCAGCAGTTTCCGGGGCCCGTGGATTGGAGATACGCAGTATTTT. This translates into CASSFRGPWIGDTQYF.

This sequence joins TRBV12-5 and TRBJ1-1, with D perhaps TRBD1 (5 bases). The germline gives CDR1 LGHNT, CDR2 FRNRAP. Deletions cut 1 base from V and 5 bases from J, with 17 bases between. CDR3 length equals 16 residues. CDR3: CASGLGLGGVMTEAFF. The CDR3 nucleotides read TGTGCTAGTGGTTTGGGTCTTGGGGGGGTTATGACTGAAGCTTTCTTT.

This clone has a single count. The J gene is TRBJ2-7, the V gene TRBV16; D perhaps matches TRBD2 (5 bases). CDR3 length: 15 residues. The germline CDR1 and CDR2 sequences are KGHSY and FQNENV. V was shortened by 4 bases and J by 6 bases, with 19 bases between the two germline ends. Written as DNA, the CDR3 is TGTGCCAGCAGCCCTAGGCACAGCGGTAGTGGCGAGCAGTACTTC. This encodes CASSPRHSGSGEQYF.

This chain joins TRBV19 and TRBJ1-5; the D gene is possibly TRBD1 (5 bases). The CDR3 length is 12 residues. Deletions cut 6 bases from V and 6 bases from J, with 9 bases between. Germline V lookup: CDR1 LNHDA, CDR2 SQIVND (reference sequence). This CDR3 reads CASREGSQPQHF. The CDR3 DNA follows: TGTGCCAGTAGGGAGGGGAGTCAGCCCCAGCATTTT.

This chain connects TRBV19 to TRBJ2-1; D unresolved. The length of the CDR3 is 12 residues. Per the germline V gene, CDR1 is LNHDA and CDR2 is SQIVND (reference sequence). V was trimmed by 6 bases and J by 12 bases, leaving 15 bases between them. The CDR3 sequence is CASSHPLASQFF. CDR3 sequence (DNA): TGTGCCAGTAGCCACCCATTGGCATCGCAGTTCTTC.

The chain employs TRBV4-1 and TRBJ2-5; TRBD2 aligns across 14 bases. CDR1 is MGHRA, CDR2 YSYEKL, per germline. This CDR3 spans 16 amino acids. With V trimmed by 4 bases and J by 4 bases, 5 bases remained unmatched. CDR3 DNA sequence: TGCGCCAGCAGCCGAGGGACTAGCGGGAGTTTAGAGACCCAGTACTTC. Its translation is CASSRGTSGSLETQYF.

The chain links TRBV28 to TRBJ1-2; no definite D call. The CDR3 extends over 13 amino acids. Trimming cost V 11 bases and J 0 bases, with 13 bases left between them. Looked up from germline, CDR1 is MDHEN and CDR2 is SYDVKM. DNA of the CDR3: TGTGCCTCGTGGCAGCCAGCTAACTATGGCTACACCTTC. It is translated as CASWQPANYGYTF.

V usage is TRBV2 and J usage is TRBJ1-5, with D maybe TRBD1 (6 bases). Trimming left V 6 bases short and J 2 bases short, with 14 bases between. Looked up from germline, CDR1 is SNHLY and CDR2 is FYNNEI. There are 15 residues in the CDR3. CDR3 in amino acids: CASRLQGLGNQPQHF. In nucleotides, the CDR3 is TGTGCCAGCAGACTACAGGGATTAGGCAATCAGCCCCAGCATTTT.

The gene calls are TRBV18 and TRBJ2-7; D is uncertain. Germline CDR1 and CDR2: KGHSH and LQKENI. The length of the CDR3 is 14 residues. Trimming cost V 0 bases and J 2 bases, with 8 bases left between them. The CDR3 nucleotides read TGTGCCAGCTCACCACCGTCCAGGACCTACGAGCAGTACTTC. Protein sequence: CASSPPSRTYEQYF.

This sequence joins TRBV2 and TRBJ2-5; tentative D call: TRBD1 (6 bases). This CDR3 region has 15 residues. Germline lookup yields CDR1 SNHLY and CDR2 FYNNEI. V was shortened by 6 bases and J by 1 base, with 15 bases between the two germline ends. The CDR3 loop reads CASSKTGLIQETQYF. The CDR3 coding sequence is TGTGCCAGCAGCAAAACAGGGTTGATCCAAGAGACCCAGTACTTC. The entire variable domain, with the rest obtained from reference TRBV2 and TRBJ2-5, is as follows: EPEVTQTPSHQVTQMGQEVILRCVPISNHLYFYWYRQILGQKVEFLVSFYNNEISEKSEIFDDQFSVERPDGSNFTLKIRSTKLEDSAMYFCASSKTGLIQETQYFGPGTRLLVL.

The chain recombines TRBV18 with TRBJ1-2; D remains ambiguous. From germline, CDR1 is KGHSH and CDR2 LQKENI. The CDR3 has 14 residues. Trimming removed 6 bases from V and 4 bases from J, with 15 bases in between. CDR3 nucleotides: TGTGCCAGCTCCCCTCAGGAACGTACCTATGGCTACACCTTC. It encodes CASSPQERTYGYTF.

The V call is TRBV2, the J call TRBJ1-2, with 7 nucleotides matching TRBD1. CDR1 and CDR2 from the germline V gene are SNHLY and FYNNEI. The V gene end was trimmed by 2 bases and the J gene end by 5 bases; junction bases not matched to a gene: 5. The CDR3 loop spans 14 amino acids. The CDR3 DNA reads as TGTGCCAGCAGTGAACCGACAGGGATGTATGGCTACACCTTC. This gives the protein CASSEPTGMYGYTF.

The chain combines TRBV7-7 with TRBJ2-3; possible D gene TRBD2, 5 bases. The length of the CDR3 is 16 residues. Germline CDR1 is SSHAT and CDR2 is FNYEAQ (reference sequence). Trimming stripped 5 bases from V and 4 bases from J, with 19 bases between. The DNA for the CDR3 is TGTGCCAGCAGCCCCCAGACGTCTAGCCCCCCAGATACGCAGTATTTT. It is translated as CASSPQTSSPPDTQYF.

A word on this clone: This sequence may be a read error, since a much larger clone differs from it by one base. The V and J genes are TRBV5-1 and TRBJ2-7, with 9 bases aligning to TRBD1. The CDR3 extends over 13 amino acids. Trimming removed 4 bases from V and 5 bases from J; junction bases left unmatched: 4. The germline gives CDR1 SGHRS, CDR2 YFSETQ. The CDR3 DNA sequence: TGCGCCAGCAGCCGACAGGGGGTCGACGAGCAGTACTTC. Translated, it gives CASSRQGVDEQYF.

V and J are TRBV6-1 and TRBJ2-6; D call uncertain. The CDR3 has 15 amino acids. Trimming stripped 6 bases from V and 0 bases from J, with 9 bases between. Germline V CDR1 and CDR2: MNHNS, SASEGT. This chain's CDR3 is CASRPTFSGANVLTF. The CDR3 nucleotides are TGTGCCAGCAGACCTACGTTCTCTGGGGCCAACGTCCTGACTTTC.

The chain recombines TRBV10-1 with TRBJ1-1; D gene unclear. CDR3 size: 14 residues. Per germline, CDR1 WNHNN and CDR2 SYGVQD (reference sequence). Trimming took off 3 bases at V and 7 bases at J, with 15 bases between the two ends. The CDR3 DNA follows: TGCGCCAGCAGTGAAGGTGGTGGGTATAATGAAGCTTTCTTT. Translated, it gives CASSEGGGYNEAFF.

CDR3 amino acids: CASSPTGFSNQPQHF. The CDR3 DNA reads TGTGCCAGCTCACCAACAGGGTTTAGCAATCAGCCCCAGCATTTT. V and J are TRBV18 and TRBJ1-5, with D maybe TRBD1 (6 bases). V gave up 2 bases and J gave up 0 bases, with 8 bases separating them. CDR1 is KGHSH, CDR2 LQKENI, per germline. The CDR3 consists of 15 residues.

V gene TRBV4-1 combines with J gene TRBJ2-2, with 8 positions matching TRBD1. The CDR3 is made up of 14 amino acids. J was trimmed by 6 bases and V by 6 bases; bases with no gene match: 6. Germline-derived CDR1 and CDR2 are MGHRA and YSYEKL. CDR3 sequence: CASSWTGQAGELFF. CDR3 in DNA: TGCGCCAGCAGTTGGACAGGGCAGGCCGGGGAGCTGTTTTTT.

As to this clone: The same CDR3 is also encoded by other DNA sequences in this sample. The genes are TRBV18 and TRBJ1-1; 7 bases fit TRBD1. CDR3 size: 14 residues. CDR1 is KGHSH and CDR2 is LQKENI in the germline V gene. The V and J ends lost 3 bases and 5 bases, in that order; junction bases with no gene match: 6. CDR3 nucleotides: TGTGCCAGCTCACCGAGCAGGGGGGCGACTGAAGCTTTCTTT. This encodes CASSPSRGATEAFF. The full variable domain, in which reference TRBV18 and TRBJ1-1 provide the parts outside the CDR3, is NAGVMQNPRHLVRRRGQEARLRCSPMKGHSHVYWYRQLPEEGLKFMVYLQKENIIDESGMPKERFSAEFPKEGPSILRIQQVVRGDSAAYFCASSPSRGATEAFFGQGTRLTVV.

This clone occurred many times. The sample contains more than one DNA sequence encoding this CDR3. The V and J genes are TRBV5-8 and TRBJ2-2, with 9 nucleotides matching TRBD1. This CDR3 contains 14 residues. The V gene end was trimmed by 4 bases and the J gene end by 4 bases; junction bases not matched to a gene: 2. The germline gives CDR1 SGHTS, CDR2 YDEGEE. The CDR3 region is CASSPGQGTGELFF. The DNA of the CDR3 is TGTGCCAGCAGCCCGGGACAGGGCACCGGGGAGCTGTTTTTT.

The chain joins TRBV25-1 to TRBJ2-2; tentatively, D is TRBD2 (5 bases). This CDR3 has 13 amino acids. The germline V gene encodes CDR1 MGHDK and CDR2 SYGVNS. V was shortened by 7 bases and J by 1 base, with 7 bases between the two germline ends. CDR3: CASNGKNTGELFF. The CDR3 bases are TGTGCCAGCAACGGGAAGAACACCGGGGAGCTGTTTTTT.

This clone was observed a few times. The chain employs TRBV29-1 and TRBJ1-1, with D maybe TRBD1 (5 bases). Deletions cut 2 bases from V and 2 bases from J, with 6 bases between. Germline V lookup: CDR1 SQVTM, CDR2 ANQGSEA. The CDR3 runs to 12 residues. In nucleotides, the CDR3 is TGCAGCGTTGAACAGGGAAACACTGAAGCTTTCTTT. Protein sequence: CSVEQGNTEAFF.

This clone has only one observation. The V call is TRBV7-6, the J call TRBJ2-1; D may be TRBD1 (5 bases). The CDR3 is made up of 15 amino acids. CDR1 SGHVS and CDR2 FNYEAQ come from the germline V gene. Deletions cut 6 bases from V and 5 bases from J, with 17 bases between. CDR3 loop: CASRGAHMLDNEQFF. DNA of the CDR3: TGTGCCAGCAGAGGGGCGCATATGCTCGACAATGAGCAGTTCTTC.

This clone has a handful of counts. CDR3 in DNA: TGTGCCAGCAGTCCCTTGTGGTATGGCTACACCTTC. Protein: CASSPLWYGYTF. This chain uses TRBV28 with TRBJ1-2; D not resolved. Trimming removed 5 bases at V and 5 bases at J, with 9 bases between. Germline CDR1 reads MDHEN; CDR2 reads SYDVKM. This CDR3 has 12 amino acids.

The rearrangement joins TRBV7-3 to TRBJ2-1; 10 nucleotides line up with TRBD1. CDR1 and CDR2 from the germline V gene are SGHTA and FQGTGA. Trimming removed 3 bases from V and 10 bases from J; junction bases left unmatched: 6. This CDR3 is built from 14 residues. CDR3 coding DNA: TGTGCCAGCAGCTTTAGACAGGGGGCGAGCGAGCAGTTCTTC. Its protein is CASSFRQGASEQFF.

The rearrangement links TRBV5-1 to TRBJ2-3, with D hard to call. Germline CDR1 reads SGHRS; CDR2 reads YFSETQ. Trimming cost V 2 bases and J 3 bases, with 10 bases left between them. This CDR3 has 14 residues. Written as DNA, the CDR3 is TGCGCCAGCAGCTTCGGTATAGGGACAGATACGCAGTATTTT. Residues: CASSFGIGTDTQYF. The complete variable domain, with remaining parts taken from reference TRBV5-1 and TRBJ2-3, reads KAGVTQTPRYLIKTRGQQVTLSCSPISGHRSVSWYQQTPGQGLQFLFEYFSETQRNKGNFPGRFSGRQFSNSRSEMNVSTLELGDSALYLCASSFGIGTDTQYFGPGTRLTVL.

This clone was detected a few times. The chain joins TRBV9 to TRBJ2-2, with D perhaps TRBD1 (6 bases). The CDR3 sequence is 16 residues long. Between the trimmed V and J ends, which lost 0 bases and 8 bases, there was a span of 17 bases. The germline V gene has CDR1 SGDLS and CDR2 YYNGEE. The DNA for the CDR3 is TGTGCCAGCAGCGTAGATCTAGGACAGACATCTGGGGAGCTGTTTTTT. Its translation is CASSVDLGQTSGELFF.

The gene calls are TRBV5-6 and TRBJ1-1; no clear D gene. Germline lookup yields CDR1 SGHDT and CDR2 YYEEEE. Trimming shortened V by 4 bases and J by 1 base, and 14 bases separated the two germline ends. This CDR3 comprises 15 residues. The CDR3 spells CASSPWTGGNTEAFF. CDR3 DNA sequence: TGTGCCAGCAGCCCCTGGACGGGAGGGAACACTGAAGCTTTCTTT.